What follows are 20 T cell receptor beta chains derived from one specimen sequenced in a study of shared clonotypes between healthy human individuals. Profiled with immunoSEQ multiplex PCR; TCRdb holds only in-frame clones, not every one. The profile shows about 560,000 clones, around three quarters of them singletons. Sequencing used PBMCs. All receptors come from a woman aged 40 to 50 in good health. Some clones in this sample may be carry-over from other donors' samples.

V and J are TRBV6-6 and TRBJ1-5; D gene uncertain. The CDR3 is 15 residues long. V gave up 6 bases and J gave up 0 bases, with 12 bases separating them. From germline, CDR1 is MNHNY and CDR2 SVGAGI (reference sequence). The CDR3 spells CASRRKDDSNQPQHF. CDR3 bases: TGTGCCAGCAGACGGAAGGACGATAGCAATCAGCCCCAGCATTTT.

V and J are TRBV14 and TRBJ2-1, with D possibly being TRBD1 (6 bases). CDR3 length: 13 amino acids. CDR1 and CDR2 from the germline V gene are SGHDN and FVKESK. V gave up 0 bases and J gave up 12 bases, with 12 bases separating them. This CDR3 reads CASSQDGGRRQFF. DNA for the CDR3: TGTGCCAGCAGCCAAGATGGGGGCAGGAGGCAGTTCTTC.

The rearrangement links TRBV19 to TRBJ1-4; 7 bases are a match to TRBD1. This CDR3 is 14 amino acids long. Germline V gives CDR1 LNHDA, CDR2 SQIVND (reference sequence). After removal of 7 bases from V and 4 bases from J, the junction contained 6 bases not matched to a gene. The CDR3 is CASNTGQVNEKLFF. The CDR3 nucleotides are TGTGCCAGTAACACCGGACAGGTTAATGAAAAACTGTTTTTT.

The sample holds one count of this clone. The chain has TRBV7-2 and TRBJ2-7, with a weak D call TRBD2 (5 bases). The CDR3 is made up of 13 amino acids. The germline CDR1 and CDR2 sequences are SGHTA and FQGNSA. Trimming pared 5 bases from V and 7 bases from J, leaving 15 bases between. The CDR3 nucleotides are TGTGCCAGCAGCCAGACAAGAACGGGGGAGCAGTACTTC. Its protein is CASSQTRTGEQYF.

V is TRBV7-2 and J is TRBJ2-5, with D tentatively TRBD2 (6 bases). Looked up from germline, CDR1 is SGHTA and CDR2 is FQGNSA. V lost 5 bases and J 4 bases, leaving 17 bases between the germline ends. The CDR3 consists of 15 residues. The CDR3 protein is CASSPRTNSAETQYF. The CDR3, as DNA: TGTGCCAGCAGCCCGAGGACTAATTCAGCAGAGACCCAGTACTTC.

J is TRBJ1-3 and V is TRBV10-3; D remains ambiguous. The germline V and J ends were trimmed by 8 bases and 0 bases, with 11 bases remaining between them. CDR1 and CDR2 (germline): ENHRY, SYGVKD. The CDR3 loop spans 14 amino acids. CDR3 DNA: TGTGCCATCGGACTCCTGAGCTCTGGAAACACCATATATTTT. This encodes CAIGLLSSGNTIYF.

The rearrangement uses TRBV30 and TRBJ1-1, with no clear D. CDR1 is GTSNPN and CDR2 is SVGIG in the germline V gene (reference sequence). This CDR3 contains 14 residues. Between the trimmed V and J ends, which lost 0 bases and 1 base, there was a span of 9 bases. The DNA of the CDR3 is TGTGCCTGGAGTGTAGGTTTCGCGAACACTGAAGCTTTCTTT. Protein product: CAWSVGFANTEAFF.

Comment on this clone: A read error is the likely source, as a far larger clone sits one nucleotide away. CDR3 coding DNA: TGTGCCTGGAGTGTAAAACCCCGGGACACCGGGGAACTGTTTTTT. Translation: CAWSVKPRDTGELFF. The chain joins TRBV30 to TRBJ1-3; tentative D call: TRBD1 (6 bases). Matching the DNA end better, TRBJ1-4 makes the J call doubtful. The CDR3 runs 15 residues. CDR1 is GTSNPN, CDR2 SVGIG, per germline (reference sequence).

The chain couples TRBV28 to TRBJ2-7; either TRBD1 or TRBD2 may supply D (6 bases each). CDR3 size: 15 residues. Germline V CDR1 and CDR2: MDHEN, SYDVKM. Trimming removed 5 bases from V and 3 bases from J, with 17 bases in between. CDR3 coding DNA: TGTGCCAGCAGTCTCATCGGGGGCCTCGGCTACGAGCAGTACTTC. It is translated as CASSLIGGLGYEQYF.

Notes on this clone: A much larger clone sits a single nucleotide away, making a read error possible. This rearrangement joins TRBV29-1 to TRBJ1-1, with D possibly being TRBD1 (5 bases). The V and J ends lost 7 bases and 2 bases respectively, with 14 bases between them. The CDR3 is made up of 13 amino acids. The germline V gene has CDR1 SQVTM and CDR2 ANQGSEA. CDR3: CSGRLQGNTEAFF. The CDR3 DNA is TGCAGCGGTCGACTCCAGGGAAACACTGAAGCTTTCTTT.

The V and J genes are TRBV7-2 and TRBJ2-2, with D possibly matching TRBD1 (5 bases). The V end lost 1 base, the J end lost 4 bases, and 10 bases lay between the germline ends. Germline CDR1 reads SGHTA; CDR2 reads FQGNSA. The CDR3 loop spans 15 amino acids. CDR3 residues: CASSLVRVGTGELFF. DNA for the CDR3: TGTGCCAGCAGCTTAGTCAGGGTTGGCACCGGGGAGCTGTTTTTT.

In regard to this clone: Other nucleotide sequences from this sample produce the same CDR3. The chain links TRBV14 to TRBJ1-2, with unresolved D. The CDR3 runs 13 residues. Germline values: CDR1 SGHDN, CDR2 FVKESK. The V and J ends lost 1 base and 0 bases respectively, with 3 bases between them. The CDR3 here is CASSQGANYGYTF. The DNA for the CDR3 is TGTGCCAGCAGCCAAGGGGCTAACTATGGCTACACCTTC. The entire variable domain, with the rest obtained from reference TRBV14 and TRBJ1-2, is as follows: EAGVTQFPSHSVIEKGQTVTLRCDPISGHDNLYWYRRVMGKEIKFLLHFVKESKQDESGMPNNRFLAERTGGTYSTLKVQPAELEDSGVYFCASSQGANYGYTFGSGTRLTVV.

The CDR3 reads CASSRDRGRTEAFF. The CDR3 region has the DNA TGCGCCAGCAGCCGGGACAGGGGTAGGACTGAAGCTTTCTTT. The chain employs TRBV10-1 and TRBJ1-1; TRBD1 matches at 10 bases. This CDR3 has 14 residues. Per the germline V gene, CDR1 is WNHNN and CDR2 is SYGVQD (reference sequence). Unmatched junction bases numbered 6, after V lost 6 bases and J lost 5 bases.

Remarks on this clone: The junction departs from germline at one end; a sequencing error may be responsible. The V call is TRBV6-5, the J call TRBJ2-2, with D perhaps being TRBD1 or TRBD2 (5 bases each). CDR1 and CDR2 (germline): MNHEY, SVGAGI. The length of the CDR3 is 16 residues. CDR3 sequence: CASSYSYSADTGELFF. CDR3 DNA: TGTGCCAGCAGTTACTCTTACTCAGCGGACACCGGGGAGCTATTTTTT.

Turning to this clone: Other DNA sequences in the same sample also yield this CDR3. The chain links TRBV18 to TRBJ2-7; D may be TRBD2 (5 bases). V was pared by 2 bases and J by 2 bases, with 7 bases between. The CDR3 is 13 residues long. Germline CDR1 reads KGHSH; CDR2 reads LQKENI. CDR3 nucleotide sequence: TGTGCCAGCTCACCAGCGGGCACCTACGAGCAGTACTTC. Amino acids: CASSPAGTYEQYF.

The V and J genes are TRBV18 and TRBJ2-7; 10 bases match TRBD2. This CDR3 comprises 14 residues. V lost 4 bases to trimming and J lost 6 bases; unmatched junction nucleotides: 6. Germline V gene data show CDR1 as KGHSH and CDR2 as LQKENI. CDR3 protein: CASSLAGGHREQYF. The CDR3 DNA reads TGTGCCAGCTCACTAGCGGGAGGTCACCGCGAGCAGTACTTC.

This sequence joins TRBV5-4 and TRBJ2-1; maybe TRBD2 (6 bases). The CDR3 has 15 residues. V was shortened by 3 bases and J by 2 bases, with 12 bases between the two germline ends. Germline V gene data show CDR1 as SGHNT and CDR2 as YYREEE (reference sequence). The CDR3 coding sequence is TGTGCCAGCAGCTCGGGGGTTCCTACCTACAATGAGCAGTTCTTC. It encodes CASSSGVPTYNEQFF.

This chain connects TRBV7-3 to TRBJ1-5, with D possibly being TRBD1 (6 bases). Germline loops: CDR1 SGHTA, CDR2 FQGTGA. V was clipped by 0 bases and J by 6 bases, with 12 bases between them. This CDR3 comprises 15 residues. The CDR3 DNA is TGTGCCAGCAGCTTAACCGGAGGGGGAGGTCAGCCCCAGCATTTT. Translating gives CASSLTGGGGQPQHF. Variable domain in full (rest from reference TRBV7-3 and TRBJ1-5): GAGVSQTPSNKVTEKGKYVELRCDPISGHTALYWYRQSLGQGPEFLIYFQGTGAADDSGLPNDRFFAVRPEGSVSTLKIQRTERGDSAVYLCASSLTGGGGQPQHFGDGTRLSIL.

CDR3 DNA: TGTGCCAGCAGCTTAGGGGCATCCTACGAGCAGTACTTC. Translated: CASSLGASYEQYF. V and J are TRBV11-2 and TRBJ2-7, with D unclear. The germline V and J ends were trimmed by 1 base and 1 base, with 5 bases remaining between them. This CDR3 has 13 residues. Germline CDR1 SGHAT, CDR2 FQNNGV.

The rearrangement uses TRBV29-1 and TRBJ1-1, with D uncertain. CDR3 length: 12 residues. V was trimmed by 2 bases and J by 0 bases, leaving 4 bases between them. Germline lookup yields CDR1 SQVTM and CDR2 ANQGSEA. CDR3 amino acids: CSVESVNTEAFF. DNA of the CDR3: TGCAGCGTTGAATCCGTGAACACTGAAGCTTTCTTT.